This T cell receptor (beta chain) appears in the sequencing data of a study of blood T cell repertoires in COVID-19. Assay used: immunoSEQ multiplex PCR; TCRdb lists only in-frame clones, some missing. The data show tens of thousands of clones, around nine tenths seen once. This CDR3 has 13 residues. Trimming took off 6 bases at V and 1 base at J, with 9 bases between the two ends. CDR1 is MNHEY, CDR2 SVGAGI, per germline. The chain combines TRBV6-5 with TRBJ1-1, with D possibly TRBD1 on 5 matching bases. This TCR derives from a man older than 75 with active or convalescent COVID-19. The specimen was peripheral blood. The CDR3 region has the DNA TGTGCCAGCAGGTCTACAGGGAACACTGAAGCTTTCTTT. This translates into CASRSTGNTEAFF.